The T cell receptor (beta chain) under discussion was sequenced for a study of T-cell memory formation after mild COVID-19. Study details: Clusters of TCRs were largely donor specific.

This clonotype has a count of ten or more. Its antigen is as yet unknown. With V trimmed by 5 bases and J by 0 bases, 3 bases remained unmatched. The length of the CDR3 is 16 residues. Notes on the study in general: The second-wave clones peaking on day 37 were not confirmed as SARS-CoV-2-specific.

MiXCR, applied by TCRdb to the 5' RACE reads, yields one record per CDR3 protein. This table holds tens of thousands of distinct CDR3 sequences, roughly 6.6% found once. This chain links TRBV12-3 or TRBV12-4 with TRBJ2-1; 11 bases map to TRBD2. Specimen: PBMCs or a T cell subset sorted from them (not recorded which). The receptor's source is an adult who had mild COVID-19 (a few samples of this study predate the infection). Cell type and time point are not known. The CDR3 loop reads CASSGLAGSSYNEQFF. In DNA, the CDR3 is TGTGCCAGCAGTGGACTAGCGGGCAGCTCCTACAATGAGCAGTTCTTC.